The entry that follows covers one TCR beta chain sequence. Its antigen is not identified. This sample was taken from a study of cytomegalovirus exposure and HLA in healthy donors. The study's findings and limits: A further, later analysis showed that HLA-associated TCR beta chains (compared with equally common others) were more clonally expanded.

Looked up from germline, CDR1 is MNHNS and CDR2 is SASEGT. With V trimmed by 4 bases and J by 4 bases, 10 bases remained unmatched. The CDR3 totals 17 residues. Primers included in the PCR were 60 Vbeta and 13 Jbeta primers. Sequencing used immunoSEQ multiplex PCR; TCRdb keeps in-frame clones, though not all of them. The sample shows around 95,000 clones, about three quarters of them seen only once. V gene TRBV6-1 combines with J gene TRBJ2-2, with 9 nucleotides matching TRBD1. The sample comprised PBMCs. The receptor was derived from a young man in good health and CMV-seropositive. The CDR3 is CASSAFVGQGGTGELFF. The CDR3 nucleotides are TGTGCCAGCAGTGCCTTTGTGGGACAGGGTGGCACCGGGGAGCTGTTTTTT.